A single sample is the source of the 24 T cell receptor beta chains below, sequenced in a study of T cell responses to AZD1222 COVID-19 vaccine. Data came from immunoSEQ multiplex PCR; TCRdb stores just in-frame clones and leaves some out. The top ten hold less than 2% of the sample, which has 120,000 or so clones, roughly 90% seen once. Sequenced material: peripheral blood, taken on day 0 of AZD1222 vaccination. All receptors come from an adult in good health.

This clone was counted a single time. The chain joins TRBV5-1 to TRBJ2-1; D not certain. CDR1 and CDR2 (germline): SGHRS, YFSETQ. Trimming took 2 bases from V and 2 from J, leaving 8 bases between them. The CDR3 loop spans 14 amino acids. The CDR3 protein is CASSFDLTYNEQFF. In DNA, the CDR3 is TGCGCCAGCAGCTTCGACTTAACCTACAATGAGCAGTTCTTC.

V usage is TRBV19 and J usage is TRBJ2-3, with D uncertain. CDR1 and CDR2 from the germline V gene are LNHDA and SQIVND (reference sequence). This CDR3 comprises 13 residues. Trimming stripped 3 bases from V and 2 bases from J, with 6 bases between. CDR3 region: CASSIRYTDTQYF. The CDR3 nucleotides are TGTGCCAGTAGTATCCGGTACACAGATACGCAGTATTTT.

The rearrangement links TRBV21-1 to TRBJ2-7. TRBV21-1 is described as a pseudogene. This CDR3 region has 13 residues. The CDR3 DNA reads TGTGCCAGGTCCCGACCCCCCGGCTACGAGCAGTACTTC. Its translation: CARSRPPGYEQYF.

V usage is TRBV5-6 and J usage is TRBJ1-1, with D maybe TRBD1 (5 bases). The V and J ends lost 1 base and 4 bases respectively, with 14 bases between them. The CDR3 is made up of 15 amino acids. Germline V gene sequence: CDR1 SGHDT, CDR2 YYEEEE. The CDR3 nucleotides are TGTGCCAGCAGCTTGTTAGGGTTTGGGGGCACTGAAGCTTTCTTT. Translation gives CASSLLGFGGTEAFF.

The rearrangement joins TRBV6-5 to TRBJ1-2, with unresolved D. This CDR3 spans 14 amino acids. Germline lookup yields CDR1 MNHEY and CDR2 SVGAGI. V lost 7 bases, J lost 8 bases, and 20 bases lay in between. CDR3 in amino acids: CASIDRAQKGGYTF. In nucleotides, the CDR3 is TGTGCCAGCATCGACCGGGCGCAGAAAGGCGGCTACACCTTC.

This chain joins TRBV12-3 or TRBV12-4 and TRBJ2-7, with no clear D. Trimming removed 1 base from V and 4 bases from J, with 8 bases in between. This CDR3 comprises 13 residues. DNA for the CDR3: TGTGCCAGCAGTTTAGTGGTGATATACGAGCAGTACTTC. Amino acid sequence: CASSLVVIYEQYF.

Here the CDR3 reads CATKKPGAQPQHF. In DNA form, the CDR3 reads TGTGCCACCAAAAAGCCAGGGGCTCAGCCCCAGCATTTT. The genes are TRBV15 and TRBJ1-5, with D tentatively TRBD1 (6 bases). The CDR3 has 13 residues. Germline V gene sequence: CDR1 LNHNV, CDR2 YYDKDF (reference sequence). V was clipped by 7 bases and J by 6 bases, with 13 bases between them.

The chain carries TRBV29-1 and TRBJ1-1; D may be TRBD1 (5 bases). This CDR3 region has 14 residues. The germline V gene encodes CDR1 SQVTM and CDR2 ANQGSEA. The germline V and J ends were trimmed by 0 bases and 4 bases, with 12 bases remaining between them. The DNA of the CDR3 is TGCAGCGTTGAAGATGGGGGGGGAGGCACTGAAGCTTTCTTT. Translating it yields CSVEDGGGGTEAFF. Full variable domain (rest looked up from reference TRBV29-1 and TRBJ1-1): SAVISQKPSRDICQRGTSLTIQCQVDSQVTMMFWYRQQPGQSLTLIATANQGSEATYESGFVIDKFPISRPNLTFSTLTVSNMSPEDSSIYLCSVEDGGGGTEAFFGQGTRLTVV.

The chain combines TRBV7-9 with TRBJ1-1; D remains unclear. Germline CDR1 reads SEHNR; CDR2 reads FQNEAQ (reference sequence). This CDR3 has 13 residues. V gave up 6 bases and J gave up 4 bases, with 12 bases separating them. For the CDR3, the DNA is TGTGCCAGCAGTTACGGAAGGGCCACTGAAGCTTTCTTT. Translating gives CASSYGRATEAFF.

The chain joins TRBV4-1 to TRBJ1-5, with D perhaps matching TRBD1 (6 bases). Trimming shortened V by 4 bases and J by 4 bases, and 14 bases separated the two germline ends. The germline gives CDR1 MGHRA, CDR2 YSYEKL. The CDR3 totals 15 residues. This CDR3 is CASSLGQGGNQPQHF. The DNA for the CDR3 is TGCGCCAGCAGCCTGGGACAAGGGGGGAATCAGCCCCAGCATTTT.

The V gene is TRBV11-3, the J gene TRBJ1-4; 10 nucleotides agree with TRBD1. This CDR3 is 20 amino acids long. V lost 5 bases and J lost 4; bases outside the gene matches: 19. CDR1 and CDR2 from the germline V gene are SGHNT and YENEEA. CDR3 DNA: TGTGCCAGCAGCCCTACTCCCACCGGGACAGGGGTTTTCGGTAATGAAAAACTGTTTTTT. Translated: CASSPTPTGTGVFGNEKLFF.

This clone occurred once. V and J are TRBV11-2 and TRBJ1-5, with D maybe TRBD1 (5 bases). Germline lookup yields CDR1 SGHAT and CDR2 FQNNGV. V lost 1 base and J lost 0, with 13 bases in between. The CDR3 is made up of 17 amino acids. CDR3 residues: CASSLGAGLNSNQPQHF. The CDR3 DNA sequence: TGTGCCAGCAGCTTAGGCGCGGGACTAAATAGCAATCAGCCCCAGCATTTT.

This chain uses TRBV6-2 or TRBV6-3 with TRBJ2-2; TRBD1 aligns across 7 bases. This CDR3 spans 15 amino acids. With 6 bases clipped from V and 3 bases from J, the junction kept 7 bases outside the gene matches. Germline values: CDR1 MNHEY, CDR2 SVGEGT. DNA of the CDR3: TGTGCCAGCAGCCCGGGACAGATGGACACCGGGGAGCTGTTTTTT. It is translated as CASSPGQMDTGELFF.

This clone was found once. The chain employs TRBV11-2 and TRBJ2-1, with 9 bases aligning to TRBD2. CDR3 size: 16 residues. Germline CDR1 reads SGHAT; CDR2 reads FQNNGV. The V segment lost 2 bases and the J segment 9 bases; nucleotides outside the gene matches: 11. The CDR3 protein is CASSLSRPSGIGEQFF. Written as DNA, the CDR3 is TGTGCCAGCAGCTTATCACGTCCTAGCGGGATTGGTGAGCAGTTCTTC.

V usage is TRBV29-1 and J usage is TRBJ1-1; D is perhaps TRBD1 (5 bases). Trimming removed 0 bases at V and 1 base at J, with 6 bases between. This CDR3 contains 13 residues. Germline V lookup: CDR1 SQVTM, CDR2 ANQGSEA. The CDR3 DNA is TGCAGCGTTGAAGAGGGGGGGAACACTGAAGCTTTCTTT. Translating gives CSVEEGGNTEAFF.

V is TRBV27 and J is TRBJ1-6; D is undetermined. The CDR3 spans 13 residues. V was cut by 2 bases and J by 7 bases, with 6 bases left in between. Germline CDR1 reads MNHEY; CDR2 reads SMNVEV (reference sequence). The CDR3 region is CASSLNGNSPLHF. The CDR3 DNA is TGTGCCAGCAGTTTAAACGGGAATTCACCCCTCCACTTT.

The V and J genes are TRBV21-1 and TRBJ2-7; the D call of TRBD2 is as the table states it, not checked on the DNA. TRBV21-1 is an annotated pseudogene. The CDR3 extends over 18 amino acids. The CDR3 loop reads CASNRAGAHSRSSYEQYF. CDR3 bases: TGTGCCAGCAACCGAGCGGGAGCCCACTCCCGAAGCTCCTACGAGCAGTACTTC.

This clone turned up a few times. The rearrangement links TRBV7-9 to TRBJ2-5, with 9 bases lining up with TRBD2. CDR3 length equals 19 residues. Germline assignment: CDR1 SEHNR and CDR2 FQNEAQ (reference sequence). Unmatched junction bases numbered 14, after V lost 2 bases and J lost 1 base. The CDR3 nucleotides are TGTGCCAGCAGCTTACCACGGGTTGGCCTGACTAGCGGCCAAGAGACCCAGTACTTC. It translates to CASSLPRVGLTSGQETQYF. Variable domain in full (rest from reference TRBV7-9 and TRBJ2-5): DTGVSQNPRHKITKRGQNVTFRCDPISEHNRLYWYRQTLGQGPEFLTYFQNEAQLEKSRLLSDRFSAERPKGSFSTLEIQRTEQGDSAMYLCASSLPRVGLTSGQETQYFGPGTRLLVL.

The rearrangement links TRBV6-2 or TRBV6-3 to TRBJ1-1; 9 bases align to TRBD1. With 2 bases clipped from V and 5 bases from J, the junction kept 6 bases outside the gene matches. Looked up from germline, CDR1 is MNHEY and CDR2 is SVGEGT. The CDR3 is made up of 15 amino acids. The DNA for the CDR3 is TGTGCCAGCAGTTACACCACAGGGGGCTGGACTGAAGCTTTCTTT. Encoded protein: CASSYTTGGWTEAFF.

V and J are TRBV19 and TRBJ2-1; D remains ambiguous. The V gene lost 3 bases and the J gene lost 6 bases, with 18 bases spanning the gap. The CDR3 contains 16 residues. Germline V CDR1 and CDR2: LNHDA, SQIVND (reference sequence). The CDR3 DNA reads TGTGCCAGTAGTATCAAATTGCTAGGATTTTTCAATGAGCAGTTCTTC. Protein: CASSIKLLGFFNEQFF.

V gene TRBV29-1 combines with J gene TRBJ1-1; D uncertain. CDR1 is SQVTM, CDR2 ANQGSEA, per germline. V was shortened by 1 base and J by 4 bases, with 13 bases between the two germline ends. The CDR3 totals 14 residues. The chain's CDR3 is CSVEVEGGGTEAFF. The CDR3 region has the DNA TGCAGCGTTGAAGTAGAGGGCGGCGGCACTGAAGCTTTCTTT.

Only one count was recorded for this clone. The chain is built from TRBV3-1 (or the pseudogene TRBV3-2) and TRBJ1-1; no clear D gene. The germline V gene encodes CDR1 LGHDT and CDR2 YNNKEL (reference sequence). The CDR3 contains 14 residues. V was cut by 1 base and J by 1 base, with 7 bases left in between. CDR3: CASSQVRQNTEAFF. The DNA of the CDR3 is TGTGCCAGCAGCCAAGTGCGGCAGAACACTGAAGCTTTCTTT.

The table lists this clone with a count of one. The chain combines TRBV9 with TRBJ2-7; 7 nucleotides match TRBD2. CDR3 length equals 14 residues. CDR1 and CDR2 (germline): SGDLS, YYNGEE. V lost 4 bases and J lost 3; bases outside the gene matches: 7. The CDR3 sequence is CASSPGLLIYEQYF. The CDR3 coding sequence is TGTGCCAGCAGCCCGGGACTACTTATCTACGAGCAGTACTTC.

The genes are TRBV6-6 and TRBJ1-5, with D unresolved. Germline V gene lookup returns CDR1 MNHNY and CDR2 SVGAGI (reference sequence). CDR3 length: 14 amino acids. The V gene lost 2 bases and the J gene lost 2 bases, with 7 bases spanning the gap. CDR3 sequence (DNA): TGTGCCAGCAGTTACGGAGGACGCAATCAGCCCCAGCATTTT. Its protein product is CASSYGGRNQPQHF.